The entry that follows covers one TCR beta chain sequence. This clonotype was found many times. Its cognate antigen has yet to be identified. Base qualities are not provided; no much larger clone lies one nucleotide away. This specimen comes from a study of regulatory T cells in long-lasting Graves disease (dated by TCRdb to the early 2020s). Concerning the study at large: Patients with newly diagnosed Graves' disease had been on antithyroid drugs for under 3 months. A total of about 35 samples underwent TCR sequencing, from around 13 patients with persistent Graves' disease and 20 or so patients with newly diagnosed Graves' disease. The study took place in China and was registered as a clinical trial. Patients with persistent Graves' disease were compared with patients with newly diagnosed Graves' disease using TCR sequencing and RNA sequencing of peripheral blood.

As encoded in the germline V gene (reference sequence), CDR1 is DFQATT while CDR2 is SNEGSKA. Measured from the cysteine to the phenylalanine, the CDR3 is 16 residues long. The retained sequence is limited to the CDR3, 48 bases, with the frame set at the first base. V is clipped by 1 base and J by 2 bases, and the sequence between their germline boundaries is 18 bases long. Overall results and qualifications from the work: As a limitation, the authors acknowledged that the small sample size may reduce accuracy. Sequencing and analysis were limited to the TCR beta chain. More public clonotypes were shared among persistent patients (2,741) than among newly diagnosed patients (over 900). Compared with newly diagnosed patients, patients with persistent Graves' disease had lower TCR Shannon entropy and fewer highly expanded clones, which suggests clonal expansion. Preferential use of TRBV28, TRBJ1-2 and TRBJ2-5 was observed in persistent disease, whereas TRBV20-1 and TRBJ2-1 were favored in newly diagnosed disease. Only peripheral blood was studied, because thyroid tissue, the primary lesion, was inaccessible.

Library construction relied on multiplex PCR. Sequencing used an Illumina HiSeq 4000. To build TCR beta libraries, CDR3 regions were amplified by Arm-PCR using iRepertoire HTBI primers. Before sequencing, the PCR products underwent gel purification. The paper's data handling went like this. Gene usage analysis of CDR3 amino acid clonotypes relied on the 55 to 80 TRBV and about 13 TRBJ segments identified across samples. COPE and FqMerger were used to merge the filtered high-quality paired reads into contigs. BLAST was used to align contigs to IMGT TRBV, TRBD and TRBJ reference genes, with CDR3 defined following IMGT. Any clonotype with a frequency above 0.1% was classified as a highly expanded clone. Shannon entropy served as the measure of repertoire diversity, while the Gini coefficient captured V-J evenness. Clonotypes shared by more than one individual were considered public. The raw public reads went through TCRdb reprocessing: fastp at Q25, MiXCR clone calling, in-frame beta chains kept. When rows share a CDR3 protein, they turn into one entry using the most common DNA and genes. Clone size and V and J calls follow TCRdb, not the original study. The sample includes roughly 420,000 distinct CDR3 sequences, with 16% observed a single time. The ten largest clones take up approximately 11% of the sample.

The sample's time point label, in plain terms: newly diagnosed GD, antithyroid drugs for less than 3 months. RNA was extracted from PBMCs in TRIzol for both TCR sequencing and RNA sequencing. The diagnosis of Graves' disease was made according to American Thyroid Association guidelines. Recruitment of patients was carried out at an endocrinology department in Xi'an, China. Each patient gave roughly 10 milliliters of peripheral blood, collected in an EDTA anticoagulant tube. Ficoll Paque Plus density gradient separation was used to isolate PBMCs, and no further T cell sorting was done. An Agilent 2100 Bioanalyzer and agarose gel were used to check RNA quality, while a NanoDrop 2000 measured RNA concentration. These data were also filed under a second study, of T cells in Graves' hyperthyroidism and ophthalmopathy. From the second report: Graves' hyperthyroidism was defined as stable when no progression to ophthalmopathy occurred over 18 months of follow-up. The hyperthyroidism patients were between 18 and 65 years old and newly diagnosed, with a disease duration of less than 2 months. The study excluded patients with uncontrolled infections, other autoimmune diseases, pregnancy or lactation. Diagnoses were based on clinical symptoms, serum thyroxine and TRAb, thyroid ultrasound and orbital computed tomography. For the first round of RT-PCR on the TCR CDR3, the HTBI primer set was used together with the Qiagen OneStep RT-PCR kit. Most expanded thyroid clonotypes (frequency above 0.001) were also detected in blood, a finding suggesting that blood repertoires may reflect thyroid immune responses. A 13 V-J signature model separated ophthalmopathy from stable hyperthyroidism, with just over 85% sensitivity and roughly 81% specificity in cross-validation and 80%/75% in testing. In validation, progression to ophthalmopathy was predicted by the model with around 70% sensitivity and 72.22% specificity, a median of approximately 6.5 months before onset. To identify TCR V-J signatures that set the groups apart, the researchers used a discovery cohort of 100 patients, made up of under 45 with Graves' ophthalmopathy and some 58 with stable Graves' hyperthyroidism. Prospective prediction of ophthalmopathy was tested in an independent validation cohort of 18 to 20 hyperthyroidism patients and approximately 17 patients who later progressed to ophthalmopathy. The 100 discovery patients were randomly split 7:3 into training and test sets. The study also compared thyroid tissue and blood T-cell repertoires from about six Graves' hyperthyroidism patients. After sampling, hyperthyroidism patients received methimazole starting at 30 mg daily, and ophthalmopathy patients received high-dose intravenous methylprednisolone. The libraries were constructed in a second round of multiplex PCR and then size-selected and purified. Sequencing of the libraries was done on an Illumina HiSeq2000 using paired-end 100 bp reads. SOAPnuke was used to process the raw data, with reads discarded if the reads contained adapters or uncalled bases, had a mean Phred below 15, or lacked an exact constant-primer or identifier match. COPE v1.2.5 was used to merge the high-quality paired reads, and each unique nucleotide sequence was defined as a clonotype. MiTCR v1.1 was used to align clonotypes to the IMGT TRBV, TRBD and TRBJ reference segments. Analysis was restricted to V-J combinations with a frequency above 0.0001, which covered 99.2% of repertoires. A TCS score was defined as the ratio between F50 (clonal expansion) and ExV (chaos), using BLOSUM62-based TCRdist between CDR3 peptides within each V-J. Welch's t-statistics and random forest reduced some 510 V-J features to 13, which were used in a naive Bayes classifier (R e1071). No statistical method was used to fix the sample size in advance, and group allocation was not hidden from the investigators. The paper describes TCR Vbeta CDR3 sequencing of more than 120 peripheral blood samples, made up of some 40 ophthalmopathy patients, 70 to 75 hyperthyroidism patients and 17 progressor patients.

Recombination connected TRBV20-1 to TRBJ2-7; the D element could tentatively be TRBD1 or TRBD2, as 6 bases agree for each. This sequence originates from a woman aged 25 to 45 with Graves disease. Donor details come from another sample of the same person, matched by shared clones. This specimen consisted of peripheral blood mononuclear cells (PBMCs), obtained at new diagnosis, from a patient treated with antithyroid drugs. DNA sequence: TGCAGTGCTAGAGGGGTTCGGGGGCCTGAGACCTACGAGCAGTACTTC. It codes for CSARGVRGPETYEQYF.